This TCR beta chain was captured by sequencing in a study of blood T cell repertoires in COVID-19. Looking at the study overall: The United States, Italy and Spain were the sources of the acute and convalescent COVID-19 samples.

CDR1 and CDR2 from the germline V gene are MNHEY and SMNVEV (reference sequence). V was clipped by 6 bases and J by 6 bases; unmatched bases: 14. The CDR3 is made up of 16 amino acids. Source study methods: From reference gene primer amplification, estimates of nucleated cell counts were derived. Sequenced by immunoSEQ multiplex PCR; TCRdb stores in-frame clones only, minus some. V and J calls plus clone size are reproduced from that table; the DNA served to infer D and trimming. The table includes about 90,000 clones, roughly 90% detected once. The sample taken for sequencing was peripheral blood. The sequence was collected from an elderly man with acute or convalescent COVID-19. The chain combines TRBV27 with TRBJ2-1; 7 bases are shared with TRBD2. The CDR3 DNA follows: TGTGCCAGCAGCCCAAAGGCGGGAGTGGGAGGCAATGAGCAGTTCTTC. This translates into CASSPKAGVGGNEQFF.